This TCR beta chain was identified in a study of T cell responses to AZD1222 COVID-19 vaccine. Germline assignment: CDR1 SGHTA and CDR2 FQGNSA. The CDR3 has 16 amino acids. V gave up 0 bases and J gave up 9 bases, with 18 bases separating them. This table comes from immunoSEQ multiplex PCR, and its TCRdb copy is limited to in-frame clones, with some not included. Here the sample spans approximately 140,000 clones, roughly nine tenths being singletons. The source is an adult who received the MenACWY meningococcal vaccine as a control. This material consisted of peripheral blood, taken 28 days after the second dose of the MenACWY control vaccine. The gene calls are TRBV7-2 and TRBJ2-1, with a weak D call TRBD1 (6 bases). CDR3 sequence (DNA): TGTGCCAGCAGCTTAGCAGGCGTCGCAGGGGCTGGTGAGCAGTTCTTC. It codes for CASSLAGVAGAGEQFF.